This TCR beta chain is drawn from a study of Graves' ophthalmopathy and Graves' hyperthyroidism. The diagnosis combined clinical symptoms, thyroxine, TRAb, thyroid ultrasound and orbital computed tomography scans. This clonotype was found many times. RNA served as the template for amplifying TCR beta CDR3 regions. The authors performed first-round RT-PCR with HTBI primers and then a second-round multiplex PCR. Each CDR3 protein is one row after TCRdb ran MiXCR on the multiplex PCR reads. This sample has a few hundred thousand distinct CDR3 sequences, with 15% found just once. This CDR3 contains 14 residues. The junction had 8 bases not matched to a gene; V was cut back by 4 bases and J by 6 bases. In germline, CDR1 is LNHDA, CDR2 SQIVND (reference sequence).

Sequenced material: peripheral blood. The J gene is TRBJ1-2, the V gene TRBV19; 7 bases agree with TRBD1. The sequence was obtained from a woman aged 18-29 years with stable Graves' hyperthyroidism. The CDR3 bases are TGTGCCAGTAGTACGGGACAGTATTTCCATGGCTACACCTTC. Its protein is CASSTGQYFHGYTF.